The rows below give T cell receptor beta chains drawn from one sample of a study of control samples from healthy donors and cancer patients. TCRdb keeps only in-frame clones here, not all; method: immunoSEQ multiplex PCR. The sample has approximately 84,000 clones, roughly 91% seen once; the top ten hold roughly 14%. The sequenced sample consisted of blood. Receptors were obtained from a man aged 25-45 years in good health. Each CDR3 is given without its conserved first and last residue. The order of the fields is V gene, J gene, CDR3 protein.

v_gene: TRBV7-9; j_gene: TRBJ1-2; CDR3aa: ASSLSYAGGEANYGYT
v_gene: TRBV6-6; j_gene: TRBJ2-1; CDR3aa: ASSQDRAPSDEQF
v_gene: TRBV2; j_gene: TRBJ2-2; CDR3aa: ASSESGRSGELF
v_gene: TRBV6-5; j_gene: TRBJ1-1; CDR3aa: ASSFGQFLENTEAF
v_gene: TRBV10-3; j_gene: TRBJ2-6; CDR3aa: AISLTGQGHSGANVLT
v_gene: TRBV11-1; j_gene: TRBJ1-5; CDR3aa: ASSPSENQPQH
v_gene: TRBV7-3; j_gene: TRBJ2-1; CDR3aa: ASSPEGGDNEQF
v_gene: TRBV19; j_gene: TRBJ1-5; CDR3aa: ASSIGWGNQPQH
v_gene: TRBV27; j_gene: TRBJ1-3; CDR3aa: ASSSAGMGNTIY
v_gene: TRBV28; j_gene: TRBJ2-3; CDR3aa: ASSDGQGTDTQY
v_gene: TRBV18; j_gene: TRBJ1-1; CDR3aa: ASSPRLTGGNTEAF
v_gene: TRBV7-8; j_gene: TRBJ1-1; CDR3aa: ASSLGLEAF
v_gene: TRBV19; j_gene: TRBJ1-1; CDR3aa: ASSRTGNTEAF
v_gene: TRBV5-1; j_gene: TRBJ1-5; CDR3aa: ASSYDGQPQH
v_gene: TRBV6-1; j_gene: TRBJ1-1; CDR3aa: ASSEVLGGWGTEAF
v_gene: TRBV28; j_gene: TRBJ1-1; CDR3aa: ASTPTLNTEAF
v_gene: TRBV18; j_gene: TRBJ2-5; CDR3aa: ASSPPDLTETQY
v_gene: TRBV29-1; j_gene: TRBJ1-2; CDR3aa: SVGQDLYGYT
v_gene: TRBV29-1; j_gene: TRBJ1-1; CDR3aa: SVEPRTGGNTEAF
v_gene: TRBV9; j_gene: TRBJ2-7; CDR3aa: ASSLDDYEQY
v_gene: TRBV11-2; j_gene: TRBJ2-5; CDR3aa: ASSPGGGLLETQY
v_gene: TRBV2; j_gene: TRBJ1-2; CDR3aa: ASSVKGRAYGYT
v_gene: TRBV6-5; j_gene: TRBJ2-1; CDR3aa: ASSYVNRDGKEF
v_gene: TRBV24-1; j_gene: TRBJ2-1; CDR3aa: ATSVRQNEQF
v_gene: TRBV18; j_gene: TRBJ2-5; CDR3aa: ASSDRGVETQY
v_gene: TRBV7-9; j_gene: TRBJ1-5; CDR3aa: ASSLLGGEGEQPQH
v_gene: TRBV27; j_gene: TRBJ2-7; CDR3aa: ASSRGVGYEQY
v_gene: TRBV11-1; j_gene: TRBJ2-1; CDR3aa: ASSLLLALDEQF
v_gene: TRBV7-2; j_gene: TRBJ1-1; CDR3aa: ASSAGRGSIEAF
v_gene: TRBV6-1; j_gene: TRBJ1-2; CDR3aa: ASSERKKGGQGYT
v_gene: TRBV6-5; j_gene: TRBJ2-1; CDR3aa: ASSYSSGGPREQF
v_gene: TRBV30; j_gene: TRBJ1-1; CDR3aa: AWGLNTEAF
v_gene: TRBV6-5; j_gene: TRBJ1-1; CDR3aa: ASYLRTNTEAF
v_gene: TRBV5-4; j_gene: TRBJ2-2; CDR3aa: ASRVDTGELF
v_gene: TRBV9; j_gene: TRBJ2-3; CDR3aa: ASSVKGGTDTQY
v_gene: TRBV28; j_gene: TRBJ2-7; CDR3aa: ASSLRVGYHEQY
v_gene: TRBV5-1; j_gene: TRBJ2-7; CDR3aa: ASSLGQAAYEQY
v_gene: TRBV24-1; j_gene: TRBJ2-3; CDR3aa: ATSLGVSTDTQY
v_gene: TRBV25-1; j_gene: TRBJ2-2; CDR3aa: ASSEWGGGPNTGELF
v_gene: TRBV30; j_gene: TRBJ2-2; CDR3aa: AWSGGLAGIGELF
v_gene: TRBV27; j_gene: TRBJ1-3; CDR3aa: ASGLSGNTIY
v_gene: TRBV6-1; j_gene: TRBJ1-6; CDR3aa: ASSDGAGGWSASPLH